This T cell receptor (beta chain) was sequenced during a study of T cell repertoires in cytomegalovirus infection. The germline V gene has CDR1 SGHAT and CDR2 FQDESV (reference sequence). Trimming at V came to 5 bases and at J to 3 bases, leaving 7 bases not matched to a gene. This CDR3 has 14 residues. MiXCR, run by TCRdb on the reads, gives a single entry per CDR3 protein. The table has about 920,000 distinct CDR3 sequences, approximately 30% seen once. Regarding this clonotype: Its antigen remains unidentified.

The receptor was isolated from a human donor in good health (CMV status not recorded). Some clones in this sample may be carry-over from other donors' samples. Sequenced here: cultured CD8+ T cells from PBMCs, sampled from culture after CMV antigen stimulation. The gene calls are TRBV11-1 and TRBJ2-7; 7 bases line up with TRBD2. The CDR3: CASSPWGGSYEQYF. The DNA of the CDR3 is TGTGCCAGCAGCCCCTGGGGGGGAAGCTACGAGCAGTACTTC.